This T cell receptor (beta chain) was found in a study of beta chain features in type 1 diabetes. Turning to the study itself: Over all samples combined, some 110 million sorted cells were examined.

Every bit of the isolated RNA underwent reverse transcription, so sequencing read expressed TCRB transcripts. Produced via immunoSEQ multiplex PCR; TCRdb's table is partial and in-frame only. The data contain around 310,000 clones, more than 9.5% of them singletons. The CDR3 totals 14 residues. Germline CDR1 and CDR2: SGHNT and YYREEE (reference sequence). Trimming took off 4 bases at V and 5 bases at J, with 15 bases between the two ends. This clone has only a few counts. The chain recombines TRBV5-4 with TRBJ1-2, with D maybe TRBD1 (5 bases). The specimen was naive CD4+ T cells from blood. The clonotype originates from a woman aged 25 to 39 in good health. This chain's CDR3 is CASSQPRGKYGYTF. CDR3 bases: TGTGCCAGCAGCCAACCCCGGGGGAAGTATGGCTACACCTTC. The whole variable domain, remainder taken from reference TRBV5-4 and TRBJ1-2, is ETGVTQSPTHLIKTRGQQVTLRCSSQSGHNTVSWYQQALGQGPQFIFQYYREEENGRGNFPPRFSGLQFPNYSSELNVNALELDDSALYLCASSQPRGKYGYTFGSGTRLTVV.